One sample yielded the 9 T cell receptor beta chains listed below, sequenced in a study of blood T cell repertoires in COVID-19. Sequencing was performed with immunoSEQ multiplex PCR; in TCRdb, only in-frame clones are kept and a portion is missing. The profile covers 270,000 or so clones, with 75% to 90% appearing a single time and about 4.5% taken by the ten largest. Sample: peripheral blood. These receptors were obtained from a middle-aged woman who had recovered from COVID-19.

This chain uses TRBV24-1 with TRBJ2-1; 7 bases are a match to TRBD2. CDR1 is KGHDR and CDR2 is SFDVKD in the germline V gene. Trimming at V came to 2 bases and at J to 4 bases, leaving 7 bases not matched to a gene. CDR3 length equals 16 residues. The CDR3 DNA follows: TGTGCCACCAGTGATTGGACTAGTGGCGGGTACAATGAGCAGTTCTTC. The encoded protein is CATSDWTSGGYNEQFF.

The chain carries TRBV11-3 and TRBJ1-3; D not certain. Per germline, CDR1 SGHNT and CDR2 YENEEA. V lost 0 bases and J 0 bases, leaving 3 bases between the germline ends. The CDR3 sequence is 14 residues long. CDR3 protein: CASSLDSSGNTIYF. Here the CDR3 DNA reads TGTGCCAGCAGCTTAGACAGCTCTGGAAACACCATATATTTT.

The chain uses TRBV9 and TRBJ1-5; D possibly corresponds to TRBD1 (5 bases). Between the trimmed V and J ends, which lost 0 bases and 6 bases, there was a span of 7 bases. Germline CDR1 is SGDLS and CDR2 is YYNGEE. There are 13 residues in the CDR3. CDR3 amino acids: CASSVGGGQPQHF. As DNA, the CDR3 is TGTGCCAGCAGCGTAGGGGGGGGTCAGCCCCAGCATTTT.

The V gene is TRBV28, the J gene TRBJ1-5; D is unresolved. Trimming took off 6 bases at V and 3 bases at J, with 15 bases between the two ends. Germline V gene sequence: CDR1 MDHEN, CDR2 SYDVKM. The CDR3 has 15 amino acids. Written as DNA, the CDR3 is TGTGCCAGCAGACCCACGACATTACTCAATCAGCCCCAGCATTTT. This sequence encodes CASRPTTLLNQPQHF.

The chain uses TRBV6-2 or TRBV6-3 and TRBJ1-5, with TRBD1 matching 12 bases. In germline, CDR1 is MNHEY, CDR2 SVGEGT. The CDR3 is made up of 15 amino acids. With 5 bases clipped from V and 7 bases from J, the junction kept 6 bases outside the gene matches. The CDR3 coding sequence is TGTGCCAGCAGTCCGGGACAGGGGGCTCGCCAGCCCCAGCATTTT. Translating gives CASSPGQGARQPQHF.

The chain carries TRBV14 and TRBJ2-3; 10 bases are a match to TRBD1. This CDR3 spans 12 amino acids. Germline CDR1 reads SGHDN; CDR2 reads FVKESK. The ends lost 8 bases at V and 4 bases at J; junction bases unmatched: 0. The CDR3 region has the DNA TGTGCCAGCGGACAGGGGGCAGATACGCAGTATTTT. It encodes CASGQGADTQYF.

This chain connects TRBV6-5 to TRBJ2-1; D gene uncertain. The length of the CDR3 is 12 residues. CDR1 and CDR2 from the germline V gene are MNHEY and SVGAGI. Trimming left V 2 bases short and J 12 bases short, with 11 bases between. The DNA of the CDR3 is TGTGCCAGCAGTTACGGGCAAGGTGGGCAGTTCTTC. It is translated as CASSYGQGGQFF.

The chain recombines TRBV5-1 with TRBJ2-1; 7 positions agree with TRBD2. Germline loops: CDR1 SGHRS, CDR2 YFSETQ. J lost 2 bases, V lost 6 bases, and 8 bases had no gene match. The length of the CDR3 is 15 residues. The CDR3 coding sequence is TGCGCCAGCACACCCTGGGGGGGTGCCTACAATGAGCAGTTCTTC. Translated, it gives CASTPWGGAYNEQFF.

The rearrangement joins TRBV24-1 to TRBJ1-6; D is ambiguous. Germline V gives CDR1 KGHDR, CDR2 SFDVKD. This CDR3 comprises 17 residues. Trimming removed 5 bases from V and 0 bases from J, with 13 bases in between. This chain's CDR3 is CATSVHSLSSYNSPLHF. CDR3 DNA sequence: TGTGCCACCAGTGTGCACAGCTTAAGCTCCTATAATTCACCCCTCCACTTT.